These 15 T cell receptor beta chains were sequenced from one sample in a study of cytotoxic CD8 clonotypes in ibrutinib-treated CLL. The assay was immunoSEQ multiplex PCR, and TCRdb's table has in-frame clones only and misses some. Of over 200,000 clones in the sample, 79% are singletons; the top ten hold about an eighth. The sequencing here drew on PBMCs, taken after 12 months of ibrutinib treatment. The receptors come from a human donor with chronic lymphocytic leukemia.

The chain combines TRBV7-9 with TRBJ2-3; D uncertain. V was clipped by 4 bases and J by 9 bases, with 8 bases between them. The CDR3 is made up of 11 amino acids. Germline CDR1 is SEHNR and CDR2 is FQNEAQ (reference sequence). The CDR3 DNA follows: TGTGCCAGCAGCTCTGACTCGACGCAGTATTTT. Encoded protein: CASSSDSTQYF.

The rearrangement joins TRBV5-1 to TRBJ2-7; D perhaps matches TRBD1 (5 bases). V was cut by 2 bases and J by 2 bases, with 11 bases left in between. The length of the CDR3 is 14 residues. CDR1 and CDR2 from the germline V gene are SGHRS and YFSETQ. The CDR3 region is CASSLGAPPYEQYF. The CDR3 bases are TGCGCCAGCAGCTTAGGGGCCCCACCCTACGAGCAGTACTTC.

The chain employs TRBV18 and TRBJ1-2; D unresolved. The ends were cut back, 2 bases at V and 3 bases at J, with 16 bases in the middle. Germline-derived CDR1 and CDR2 are KGHSH and LQKENI. The CDR3 runs 16 residues. CDR3 residues: CASSPNPRQRDYGYTF. CDR3 DNA sequence: TGTGCCAGCTCACCAAACCCAAGGCAGAGAGACTATGGCTACACCTTC.

This rearrangement joins TRBV28 to TRBJ2-3; D perhaps matches TRBD2 (6 bases). Trimming took off 4 bases at V and 4 bases at J, with 15 bases between the two ends. The V gene's germline CDR1 is MDHEN and CDR2 SYDVKM. There are 15 residues in the CDR3. CDR3 amino acids: CASSSGTLVADTQYF. DNA of the CDR3: TGTGCCAGCAGTTCCGGGACTCTAGTAGCAGATACGCAGTATTTT.

V is TRBV15 and J is TRBJ1-3, with D possibly matching TRBD1 (5 bases). The CDR3 extends over 18 amino acids. Deletions cut 0 bases from V and 4 bases from J, with 19 bases between. CDR1 is LNHNV, CDR2 YYDKDF, per germline (reference sequence). The CDR3 is CATSRDILGATGGNTIYF. DNA for the CDR3: TGTGCCACCAGCAGAGATATCCTTGGGGCAACGGGCGGAAACACCATATATTTT.

This clone was seen a few times. V and J are TRBV19 and TRBJ1-5; D possibly corresponds to TRBD1 (6 bases). Trimming stripped 0 bases from V and 2 bases from J, with 14 bases between. The germline CDR1 and CDR2 sequences are LNHDA and SQIVND (reference sequence). The CDR3 totals 17 residues. The CDR3 protein is CASSIDDRYGGNQPQHF. For the CDR3, the DNA is TGTGCCAGTAGTATAGATGACAGGTACGGTGGCAATCAGCCCCAGCATTTT.

This clone was detected a few times. The chain couples TRBV5-1 to TRBJ1-1, with no clear D. The CDR3 has 13 amino acids. The germline gives CDR1 SGHRS, CDR2 YFSETQ. Trimming pared 3 bases from V and 1 base from J, leaving 7 bases between. The CDR3 DNA follows: TGCGCCAGCAGCTACCAGAGGAACACTGAAGCTTTCTTT. The encoded protein is CASSYQRNTEAFF.

The count of this clone is one. The chain employs TRBV18 and TRBJ2-7, with TRBD2 identical over 13 bases. The V segment lost 3 bases and the J segment 6 bases; nucleotides outside the gene matches: 8. CDR1 is KGHSH and CDR2 is LQKENI in the germline V gene. This CDR3 comprises 16 residues. The CDR3 DNA reads as TGTGCCAGCTCACCTAAGGGACTAGCGGGGTCTCTCGAGCAGTACTTC. Translated: CASSPKGLAGSLEQYF.

The CDR3 sequence: CASGTGYNEQFF. DNA of the CDR3: TGTGCCAGCGGGACAGGGTACAATGAGCAGTTCTTC. V is TRBV6-1 and J is TRBJ2-1; TRBD1 matches 9 bases. Per the germline V gene, CDR1 is MNHNS and CDR2 is SASEGT. The CDR3 sequence is 12 residues long. V shed 8 bases, J shed 4 bases, and the junction held 0 bases outside the gene matches.

This clone counts as medium-sized (0.01 to 0.1%). The chain recombines TRBV2 with TRBJ1-5, with a weak D call TRBD1 (5 bases). Germline-derived CDR1 and CDR2 are SNHLY and FYNNEI. This CDR3 comprises 15 residues. V lost 5 bases and J 7 bases, leaving 18 bases between the germline ends. CDR3 bases: TGTGCCAGCAGTCCGTGGGGGGAAGGGCGGCAGCCCCAGCATTTT. The encoded protein is CASSPWGEGRQPQHF.

The chain is built from TRBV6-1 and TRBJ1-4; D may be TRBD1 (5 bases). V was trimmed by 7 bases and J by 7 bases, leaving 16 bases between them. The length of the CDR3 is 14 residues. Germline V CDR1 and CDR2: MNHNS, SASEGT. Written as DNA, the CDR3 is TGTGCCAGCAATGAGGGGCGAGGGAGTGAAAAACTGTTTTTT. Residues: CASNEGRGSEKLFF.

V gene TRBV11-1 combines with J gene TRBJ1-2, with unresolved D. Trimming removed 3 bases at V and 4 bases at J, with 9 bases between. Germline CDR1 is SGHAT and CDR2 is FQDESV (reference sequence). This CDR3 has 13 amino acids. CDR3 nucleotides: TGTGCCAGCAGCTTCCCCAGCAGCTATGGCTACACCTTC. Amino acid sequence: CASSFPSSYGYTF.

V gene TRBV5-1 combines with J gene TRBJ2-1, with 10 bases aligning to TRBD2. V gave up 0 bases and J gave up 9 bases; unmatched junction bases: 9. From germline, CDR1 is SGHRS and CDR2 YFSETQ. The CDR3 extends over 16 amino acids. This CDR3 is CASSLVAGGFSLEQFF. In DNA form, the CDR3 reads TGCGCCAGCAGCTTGGTAGCGGGGGGATTCTCCCTTGAGCAGTTCTTC.

The chain uses TRBV5-1 and TRBJ1-4, with D possibly matching TRBD1 (6 bases). V was trimmed by 4 bases and J by 7 bases, leaving 17 bases between them. Germline values: CDR1 SGHRS, CDR2 YFSETQ. This CDR3 is 15 amino acids long. The CDR3 bases are TGCGCCAGCAGCACAACAGGGCTTCGGGGTGAAAAACTGTTTTTT. Amino acids: CASSTTGLRGEKLFF.

The chain joins TRBV5-4 to TRBJ2-7; TRBD1 aligns across 10 bases. The CDR3 extends over 13 amino acids. Trimming removed 10 bases from V and 3 bases from J; junction bases left unmatched: 7. Germline V lookup: CDR1 SGHNT, CDR2 YYREEE (reference sequence). CDR3 bases: TGTGCCGGTTCAAGGGACAGGGGCTACGAGCAGTACTTC. It is translated as CAGSRDRGYEQYF.